Given below is one T cell receptor (beta chain) in context. Treatment in this sample: over 15 received Ad26.COV2.S at low or high dose, single or two shots; 5 received placebo; per-sample allocation not given. Day 63 after the first vaccine or placebo injection was the time point for sampling. The data derive from a study of Ad26.COV2.S vaccination and SARS-CoV-2 variants. This CDR3 comprises 16 residues. The germline CDR1 and CDR2 sequences are LGHDT and YNNKEL (reference sequence). The trim removed 2 bases at V and 5 bases at J, leaving 6 bases unmatched. The method was immunoSEQ multiplex PCR; TCRdb's version includes in-frame clones alone and lacks a portion of them. The sample holds about 680,000 clones; roughly 90% are singletons and the top ten take around 1.5%.

This sequence originates from a person between 18 and 60 years old who received the Ad26.COV2.S COVID-19 vaccine or a placebo. The chain is built from TRBV3-1 (or the pseudogene TRBV3-2) and TRBJ2-5; 12 bases fit TRBD1. The sequenced sample was peripheral blood, obtained in a trial of Ad26.COV2.S vaccine versus placebo. The CDR3 region has the DNA TGTGCCAGCAGCCAAAGCGGGACAGGGGGCCGGGAGACCCAGTACTTC. The encoded protein is CASSQSGTGGRETQYF.